This T cell receptor beta chain was captured by sequencing in a study of post-analysis software for immune sequencing data. General study points: F measure clustering grouped samples strongly by preparation batch. There was significantly lower normalized Chao1 diversity in multiple sclerosis patients than in controls.

This clonotype was detected once. Its target is unknown. TCR beta cDNA libraries included unique molecular identifiers. The T cell input of about 1 to 10 million gave around 450,000 cDNA molecules. TCRdb reprocessed the PCR reads with MiXCR, giving one entry per CDR3 protein. The sample comprises roughly 800,000 distinct CDR3 sequences, 46% of which are singletons, and approximately 5% rests with the top ten. This receptor was obtained from a girl between 10 and 17 years old with multiple sclerosis. Source material: blood.

CDR3 in amino acids: CASSREENIQYF. The CDR3 region has the DNA TGTGCCAGCAGCCGGGAGGAAAACATTCAGTACTTC. The chain uses TRBV11-2 and TRBJ2-4, with TRBD2 matching over 7 bases. The CDR3 is made up of 12 amino acids. V was clipped by 5 bases and J by 5 bases; unmatched bases: 0. Germline assignment: CDR1 SGHAT and CDR2 FQNNGV.